The 10 T cell receptor beta chains below come from one sample, sequenced in a study of breast tumors, draining lymph nodes, adjacent tissues. TCRdb re-derived calls from the multiplex PCR reads in MiXCR, one entry per CDR3 protein. The table shows approximately 230,000 distinct CDR3 sequences, with less than 40% occurring only once. Axillary draining lymph nodes of breast cancer patients supplied the node samples. Material: axillary lymph node tissue. The receptors shown here come from a female donor with breast cancer. Some clones in this sample may be carry-over from other donors' samples.

As regards this clonotype: A much larger clone is a single base away; this may be a read error. The V call is TRBV11-2, the J call TRBJ2-1; D is possibly TRBD2 (6 bases). The CDR3 totals 14 residues. Per the germline V gene, CDR1 is SGHAT and CDR2 is FQNNGV. V was pared by 2 bases and J by 6 bases, with 11 bases between. CDR3 nucleotides: TGTGCCAGCAGCTTACTACTAGCCCCCAATGAGCAGTTCTTC. It specifies CASSLLLAPNEQFF. The entire variable domain, with the rest obtained from reference TRBV11-2 and TRBJ2-1, is as follows: EAGVAQSPRYKIIEKRQSVAFWCNPISGHATLYWYQQILGQGPKLLIQFQNNGVVDDSQLPKDRFSAERLKGVDSTLKIQPAKLEDSAVYLCASSLLLAPNEQFFGPGTRLTVL.

The chain joins TRBV4-3 to TRBJ1-2; D not certain. Germline V gene lookup returns CDR1 LGHNA and CDR2 YSLEER. This CDR3 is built from 14 residues. With 0 bases removed from V and 8 bases from J, the gap between germline ends came to 13 bases. Written as DNA, the CDR3 is TGCGCCAGCAGCCAAGATAGGGAGGTGAGGGGCTACACCTTC. This encodes CASSQDREVRGYTF.

As regards this clonotype: A junction boundary mismatches the germline segment, possibly from a read error. V usage is TRBV2 and J usage is TRBJ2-5, with D possibly being TRBD1 or TRBD2 (5 bases each). The germline V gene has CDR1 SNHLY and CDR2 FYNNEI. The CDR3 runs 11 residues. CDR3 protein: CASRRGEIQYF. DNA of the CDR3: TGTGCCAGCAGAAGAGGGGAGATCCAGTACTTC.

This clonotype has a count of ten or more. V usage is TRBV18 and J usage is TRBJ1-4; TRBD1 is a possible D gene (6 bases). CDR3 length: 15 amino acids. V gave up 4 bases and J gave up 5 bases, with 14 bases separating them. The germline CDR1 and CDR2 sequences are KGHSH and LQKENI. The CDR3 sequence is CASSQYREGNEKLFF. CDR3 bases: TGTGCCAGCTCACAATACAGGGAAGGGAATGAAAAACTGTTTTTT.

Ten or more counts support this clonotype. The chain carries TRBV2 and TRBJ2-5; 9 bases align to TRBD1. Trimming took 7 bases from V and 1 from J; bases not matched to a gene: 4. The CDR3 loop spans 14 amino acids. CDR1 is SNHLY, CDR2 FYNNEI, per germline. This CDR3 is CASKWDRVQETQYF. The CDR3 nucleotides read TGTGCCAGCAAATGGGACAGGGTCCAAGAGACCCAGTACTTC.

This clonotype has more than one count but fewer than ten. This chain joins TRBV4-1 and TRBJ1-3; 7 bases agree with TRBD1. This CDR3 is 14 amino acids long. The V gene's germline CDR1 is MGHRA and CDR2 YSYEKL. V lost 4 bases to trimming and J lost 4 bases; unmatched junction nucleotides: 4. Here the CDR3 reads CASSRGGQGNTIYF. In nucleotides, the CDR3 is TGCGCCAGCAGCCGCGGGGGACAGGGAAACACCATATATTTT.

The chain employs TRBV24-1 and TRBJ1-5, with D tentatively TRBD1 (6 bases). CDR1 KGHDR and CDR2 SFDVKD come from the germline V gene. CDR3 size: 15 residues. Trimming took off 7 bases at V and 5 bases at J, with 17 bases between the two ends. CDR3: CATSVAGDWDQPQHF. The CDR3 nucleotides read TGTGCCACCAGCGTTGCAGGGGACTGGGATCAGCCCCAGCATTTT.

This clonotype was detected ten times or more. This chain links TRBV6-1 with TRBJ1-5; no definite D call. V was clipped by 6 bases and J by 7 bases, with 10 bases between them. The germline CDR1 and CDR2 sequences are MNHNS and SASEGT. The CDR3 spans 12 residues. The CDR3 spells CASSVMGQPQHF. CDR3 bases: TGTGCCAGCAGCGTAATGGGGCAGCCCCAGCATTTT.

The chain links TRBV30 to TRBJ1-1; 9 positions match TRBD1. The CDR3 sequence is 13 residues long. Trimming cost V 2 bases and J 5 bases; bases outside gene matches: 3. Germline V gene sequence: CDR1 GTSNPN, CDR2 SVGIG (reference sequence). CDR3: CAWSLQGATEAFF. The CDR3 nucleotides are TGTGCCTGGAGTTTACAGGGGGCGACTGAAGCTTTCTTT.

There are many counts of this clonotype. The chain is built from TRBV7-9 and TRBJ1-2, with D hard to call. The length of the CDR3 is 16 residues. The V and J ends lost 4 bases and 1 base respectively, with 16 bases between them. CDR1 SEHNR and CDR2 FQNEAQ come from the germline V gene (reference sequence). The CDR3 region is CASSSTPVTFNYGYTF. CDR3 nucleotide sequence: TGTGCCAGCAGCTCCACTCCGGTAACCTTTAACTATGGCTACACCTTC.